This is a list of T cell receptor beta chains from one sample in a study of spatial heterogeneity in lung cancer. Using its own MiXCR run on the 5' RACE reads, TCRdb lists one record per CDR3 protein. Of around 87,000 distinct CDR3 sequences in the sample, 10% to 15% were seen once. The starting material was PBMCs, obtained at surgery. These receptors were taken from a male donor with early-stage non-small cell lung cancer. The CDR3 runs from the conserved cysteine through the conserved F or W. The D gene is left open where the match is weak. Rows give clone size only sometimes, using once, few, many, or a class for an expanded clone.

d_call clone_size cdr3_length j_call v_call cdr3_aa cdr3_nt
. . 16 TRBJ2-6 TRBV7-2 CASSGQVLAGANVLTF TGTGCCAGCAGCGGTCAGGTACTGGCTGGGGCCAACGTCCTGACTTTC
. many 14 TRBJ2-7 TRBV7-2 CASSDDRRTYEQYF TGTGCCAGCAGCGACGACAGGAGGACCTACGAGCAGTACTTC
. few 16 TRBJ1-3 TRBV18 CASSRSGAEAGNTIYF TGTGCCAGCTCAAGATCAGGGGCTGAGGCTGGAAACACCATATATTTT
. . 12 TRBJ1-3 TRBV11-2 CASSYAGNTIYF TGTGCCAGCAGCTACGCTGGAAACACCATATATTTT
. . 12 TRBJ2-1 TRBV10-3 CAIREGDNEQFF TGTGCCATCAGGGAAGGGGACAATGAGCAGTTCTTC
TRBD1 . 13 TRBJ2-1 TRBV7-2 CASSRDRGDEQFF TGTGCCAGCAGCCGTGACAGGGGCGATGAGCAGTTCTTC
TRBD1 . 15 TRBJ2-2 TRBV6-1 CASSGLTGGAGELFF TGTGCCAGCAGTGGACTGACAGGGGGGGCCGGGGAGCTGTTTTTT
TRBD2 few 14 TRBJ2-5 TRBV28 CASSAAGGAETQYF TGTGCCAGCAGCGCAGCGGGGGGGGCAGAGACCCAGTACTTC
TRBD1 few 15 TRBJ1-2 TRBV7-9 CASSLVGQGNFGYTF TGTGCCAGCAGCTTAGTAGGACAGGGGAATTTTGGCTACACCTTC
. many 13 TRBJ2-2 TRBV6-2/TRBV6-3 CASSSPDTGELFF TGTGCCAGCAGTTCCCCCGACACCGGGGAGCTGTTTTTT
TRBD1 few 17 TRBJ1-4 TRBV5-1 CASSRFPDRATNEKLFF TGCGCCAGCAGTCGCTTTCCCGACAGGGCGACTAATGAAAAACTGTTTTTT
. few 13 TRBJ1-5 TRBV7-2 CASSLGRGTVGHF TGTGCCAGCAGCTTAGGGCGTGGTACGGTAGGGCATTTT
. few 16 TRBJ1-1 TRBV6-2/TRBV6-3 CASFKVLTGKNTEAFF TGTGCCAGTTTTAAAGTCTTGACCGGGAAGAACACTGAAGCTTTCTTT
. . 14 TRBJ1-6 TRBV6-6 CASSWDASTSPPHF TGTGCCAGCAGTTGGGACGCTTCCACCTCACCCCCCCACTTT
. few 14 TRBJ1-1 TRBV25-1 CASSEGGEGTEAFF TGTGCCAGCAGTGAAGGGGGGGAAGGCACTGAAGCTTTCTTT
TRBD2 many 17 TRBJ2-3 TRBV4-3 CASSQGLAGGPTDTQYF TGCGCCAGCAGCCAAGGACTAGCGGGAGGGCCGACAGATACGCAGTATTTT
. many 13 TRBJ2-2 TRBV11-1 CASSLTDTGELFF TGTGCCAGCAGCTTAACTGACACCGGGGAGCTGTTTTTT
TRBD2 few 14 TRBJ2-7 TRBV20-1 CSARGGGSSYEQYF TGCAGTGCTAGAGGGGGCGGGAGCTCCTACGAGCAGTACTTC
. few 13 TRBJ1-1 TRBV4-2 CASSQDSGTEAFF TGTGCCAGCAGCCAAGACTCGGGCACTGAAGCTTTCTTT
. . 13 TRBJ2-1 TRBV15 CATSRDRYNEQFF TGTGCCACCAGCAGGGACAGATACAATGAGCAGTTCTTC
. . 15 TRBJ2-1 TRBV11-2 CASSPRTVSYNEQFF TGTGCCAGCAGCCCGAGGACGGTCTCCTACAATGAGCAGTTCTTC
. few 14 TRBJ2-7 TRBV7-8 CASSWRGLNDEQYF TGTGCCAGCAGCTGGAGGGGGCTGAACGACGAGCAGTACTTC
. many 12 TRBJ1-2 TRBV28 CASSPYHYGYTF TGTGCCAGCAGTCCCTACCACTATGGCTACACCTTC
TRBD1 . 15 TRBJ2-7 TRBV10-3 CAISESGQVAYEQYF TGTGCCATCAGTGAGTCGGGACAGGTTGCCTACGAGCAGTACTTC
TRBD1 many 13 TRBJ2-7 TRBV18 CASSSGQSYEQYF TGTGCCAGCTCATCGGGACAGTCCTACGAGCAGTACTTC
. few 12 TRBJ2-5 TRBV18 CASSPPGETQYF TGTGCCAGCTCACCACCAGGGGAGACCCAGTACTTC
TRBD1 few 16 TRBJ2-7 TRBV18 CASSPRDRGLSYEQYF TGTGCCAGCTCACCACGGGACAGGGGGCTGTCCTACGAGCAGTACTTC
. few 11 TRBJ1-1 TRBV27 CASHNRGSAFF TGTGCCAGCCATAATAGGGGCTCGGCTTTCTTT
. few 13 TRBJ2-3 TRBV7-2 CASSLQGRDTQYF TGTGCCAGCAGCTTACAAGGGAGGGATACGCAGTATTTT
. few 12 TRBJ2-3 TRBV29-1 CSVRTSTDTQYF TGCAGCGTTCGGACAAGCACAGATACGCAGTATTTT
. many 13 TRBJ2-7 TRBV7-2 CASSLGRGYEQYF TGTGCCAGCTCGCTCGGCCGGGGATACGAGCAGTACTTC
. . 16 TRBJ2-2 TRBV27 CASSSLDYPGTGELFF TGTGCCAGCAGTTCCCTGGACTACCCGGGGACCGGGGAGCTGTTTTTT
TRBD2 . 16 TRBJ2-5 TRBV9 CASSSGNPAGGETQYF TGTGCCAGCAGCTCTGGTAATCCAGCGGGAGGGGAGACCCAGTACTTC
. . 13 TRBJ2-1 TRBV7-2 CASSFPGAAEQFF TGTGCCAGCAGCTTCCCGGGGGCGGCAGAGCAGTTCTTC
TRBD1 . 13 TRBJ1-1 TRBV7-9 CASRSDRGTEALF TGTGCCAGCAGATCGGACAGGGGCACTGAAGCTCTCTTT
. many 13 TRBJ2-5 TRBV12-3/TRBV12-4 CASSLDRQETQYF TGTGCCAGCAGTTTAGACAGGCAAGAGACCCAGTACTTC
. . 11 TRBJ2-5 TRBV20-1 CSGTVGETQYF TGCAGTGGGACGGTTGGAGAGACCCAGTACTTC
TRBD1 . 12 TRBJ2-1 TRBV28 CATKTGDNEQFF TGTGCCACCAAGACAGGGGACAATGAGCAGTTCTTC
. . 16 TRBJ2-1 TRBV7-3 CASSLTGSGARNEQFF TGTGCCAGCAGCTTAACTGGGTCGGGAGCGAGAAATGAGCAGTTCTTC
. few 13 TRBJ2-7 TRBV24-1 CATSEDGKYEQYF TGTGCCACCAGTGAGGACGGGAAATACGAGCAGTACTTC
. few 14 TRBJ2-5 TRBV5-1 CASSSWDLQETQYF TGCGCCAGCAGCTCATGGGACCTACAAGAGACCCAGTACTTC
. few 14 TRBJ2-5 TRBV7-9 CASSPRTSGETQYF TGTGCCAGCAGCCCCCGGACGTCTGGGGAGACCCAGTACTTC
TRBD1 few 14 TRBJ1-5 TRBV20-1 CSAEDRAGVQPQHF TGCAGTGCGGAGGACAGGGCAGGTGTGCAGCCCCAGCATTTT
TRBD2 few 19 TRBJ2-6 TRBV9 CASSAGTISSLSGANVLTF TGTGCCAGCAGCGCTGGGACTATTTCCTCCCTCTCTGGGGCCAACGTCCTGACTTTC
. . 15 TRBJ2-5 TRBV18 CASSPTVDTQETQYF TGTGCCAGCTCACCTACCGTCGACACCCAAGAGACCCAGTACTTC
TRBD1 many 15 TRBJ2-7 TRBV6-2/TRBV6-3 CASSYRGTGSYEQYF TGTGCCAGCAGTTACCGAGGGACAGGGTCCTACGAGCAGTACTTC
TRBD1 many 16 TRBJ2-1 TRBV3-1 CASSHLWDRGNNEQFF TGTGCCAGCAGTCATCTTTGGGACAGGGGGAACAATGAGCAGTTCTTC
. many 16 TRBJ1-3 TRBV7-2 CASSFKNRVSGNTIYF TGTGCCAGCAGCTTCAAGAACAGGGTCTCTGGAAACACCATATATTTT
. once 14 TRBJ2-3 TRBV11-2 CASSRMTSTDTQYF TGTGCCAGCAGCCGCATGACTAGTACAGATACGCAGTATTTT
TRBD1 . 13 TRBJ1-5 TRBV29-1 CSVATGSFQPQHF TGCAGCGTAGCGACAGGGTCTTTTCAGCCCCAGCATTTT
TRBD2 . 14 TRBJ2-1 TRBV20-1 CSARDGDYYNEQFF TGCAGTGCTAGAGATGGGGACTACTACAATGAGCAGTTCTTC
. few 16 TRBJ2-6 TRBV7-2 CASRIGRNSGANVLTF TGTGCCAGCAGAATCGGACGGAACTCTGGGGCCAACGTCCTGACTTTC
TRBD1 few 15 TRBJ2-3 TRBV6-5 CASSYSNRGIDTQYF TGTGCCAGCAGTTACTCGAACAGGGGGATAGATACGCAGTATTTT
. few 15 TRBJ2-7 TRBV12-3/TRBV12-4 CASSLTHQLAYEQYF TGTGCCAGCAGTTTAACCCATCAACTGGCCTACGAGCAGTACTTC
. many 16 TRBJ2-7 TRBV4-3 CASSQGIGGNIYEQYF TGCGCCAGCAGCCAGGGTATAGGGGGAAACATCTACGAGCAGTACTTC